These 22 T cell receptor beta chains share one sample of origin, sequenced in a study of shared clonotypes between healthy human individuals. Sequenced by immunoSEQ multiplex PCR; TCRdb stores in-frame clones only, minus some. The sample shows around 1.1 million clones, approximately 77% of them seen only once. The specimen was memory CD4+ T cells from PBMCs. Regarding subset: CD45RA-negative fraction. The receptors shown here come from a young man in good health. Some clones in this sample may be carry-over from other donors' samples.

The gene calls are TRBV6-5 and TRBJ1-3; no clear D. This CDR3 is 16 amino acids long. The V end lost 0 bases, the J end lost 4 bases, and 13 bases lay between the germline ends. The germline CDR1 and CDR2 sequences are MNHEY and SVGAGI. The CDR3 DNA reads as TGTGCCAGCAGTTACTCGCGAGAGGGAACAGGAAACACCATATATTTT. Its protein product is CASSYSREGTGNTIYF.

The chain has TRBV28 and TRBJ2-2; D is unclear. Trimming cost V 7 bases and J 0 bases, with 15 bases left between them. The CDR3 has 16 residues. In germline, CDR1 is MDHEN, CDR2 SYDVKM. The CDR3: CASISGSTPNTGELFF. CDR3 coding DNA: TGTGCCAGCATTTCCGGCTCCACCCCGAACACCGGGGAGCTGTTTTTT.

The rearrangement links TRBV10-3 to TRBJ2-2; 7 nucleotides match TRBD2. CDR3 length equals 15 residues. Per germline, CDR1 ENHRY and CDR2 SYGVKD. V gave up 6 bases and J gave up 5 bases; unmatched junction bases: 9. The chain's CDR3 is CAISLGRGWTGELFF. The CDR3 region has the DNA TGTGCCATCAGCCTAGGGAGGGGATGGACCGGGGAGCTGTTTTTT.

The chain employs TRBV7-6 and TRBJ1-2, with 7 bases that match TRBD1. Germline CDR1 and CDR2: SGHVS and FNYEAQ. The CDR3 runs to 15 residues. The junction had 15 bases not matched to a gene; V was cut back by 5 bases and J by 9 bases. CDR3 residues: CASSEWDSSIGSYTF. CDR3 coding DNA: TGTGCCAGCAGCGAGTGGGACAGTTCAATTGGAAGCTACACCTTC.

This clone was detected only a few times. The chain has TRBV29-1 and TRBJ2-5; TRBD1 matches 10 bases. V lost 6 bases and J lost 5; bases outside the gene matches: 12. This CDR3 is built from 15 residues. The germline V gene has CDR1 SQVTM and CDR2 ANQGSEA. The CDR3 is CSVTPRQGARETQYF. DNA of the CDR3: TGCAGCGTGACGCCCAGACAGGGGGCGAGGGAGACCCAGTACTTC.

The table lists this clone with a few counts. The sample has other DNA sequences that encode this CDR3 too. The rearrangement joins TRBV5-1 to TRBJ2-7; weak D call: TRBD2 (5 bases). V was cut by 0 bases and J by 3 bases, with 13 bases left in between. The V gene's germline CDR1 is SGHRS and CDR2 YFSETQ. CDR3 size: 15 residues. CDR3 DNA: TGCGCCAGCAGCTTGGTTTCGGGGTCGGGCTACGAGCAGTACTTC. It is translated as CASSLVSGSGYEQYF.

With regard to this clone: A far more abundant clone sits one base away, making this likely a read error. Additional DNA sequences in this sample encode the identical CDR3. The gene calls are TRBV20-1 and TRBJ2-3, with D unresolved. Germline CDR1 and CDR2: DFQATT and SNEGSKA (reference sequence). V was clipped by 2 bases and J by 5 bases, with 5 bases between them. This CDR3 has 11 residues. In DNA form, the CDR3 reads TGCAGTGCTAGAAAGAGAGATACGCAGTATTTT. This gives the protein CSARKRDTQYF.

This chain joins TRBV7-6 and TRBJ2-1, with 7 bases identical to TRBD2. Germline CDR1 SGHVS, CDR2 FNYEAQ. CDR3 length: 16 amino acids. J lost 9 bases, V lost 3 bases, and 14 bases had no gene match. The CDR3, as DNA: TGTGCCAGCAGCTTGGGGAGGGCCTTGAGGAGTGCTGAGCAGTTCTTC. Its protein product is CASSLGRALRSAEQFF.

J is TRBJ1-5 and V is TRBV4-2; TRBD1 matches 7 bases. Germline CDR1 LGHNA, CDR2 YNFKEQ. V lost 1 base, J lost 0 bases, and 3 bases stayed unmatched. The CDR3 has 16 amino acids. This CDR3 reads CASSQGGQSSNQPQHF. CDR3 in DNA: TGTGCCAGCAGCCAAGGGGGACAGAGTAGCAATCAGCCCCAGCATTTT.

The chain employs TRBV7-2 and TRBJ1-1; D is uncertain. Trimming removed 2 bases at V and 3 bases at J, with 10 bases between. Germline values: CDR1 SGHTA, CDR2 FQGNSA. The length of the CDR3 is 14 residues. The CDR3 region is CASSLINWDTEAFF. For the CDR3, the DNA is TGTGCCAGCAGCTTAATAAACTGGGACACTGAAGCTTTCTTT.

This clone was detected once. The chain has TRBV30 and TRBJ1-4, with 7 bases fitting TRBD1. Germline lookup yields CDR1 GTSNPN and CDR2 SVGIG (reference sequence). The CDR3 runs to 15 residues. V shed 0 bases and J 9 bases; nucleotides not matched to a gene: 10. Here the CDR3 reads CAWSVLPGQEQKLFF. Here the CDR3 DNA reads TGTGCCTGGAGTGTACTCCCAGGACAGGAACAAAAACTGTTTTTT.

The rearrangement links TRBV11-2 to TRBJ2-1, with a possible D match to TRBD2 (6 bases). V was cut by 4 bases and J by 3 bases, with 16 bases left in between. The CDR3 runs 16 residues. Germline loops: CDR1 SGHAT, CDR2 FQNNGV. The CDR3 protein is CASSSPAGGLYNEQFF. The CDR3 DNA reads TGTGCCAGCAGCTCCCCTGCCGGGGGTCTCTACAATGAGCAGTTCTTC.

The V call is TRBV28, the J call TRBJ2-7, with D possibly being TRBD1 (5 bases). From germline, CDR1 is MDHEN and CDR2 SYDVKM. Trimming left V 6 bases short and J 4 bases short, with 16 bases between. This CDR3 contains 14 residues. The CDR3 DNA follows: TGTGCCAGCAGAGGGGCACCCGCTTTATACGAGCAGTACTTC. Translated: CASRGAPALYEQYF.

Of note for this clone: A clone one base away is much larger, so this may be a read error. The V and J genes are TRBV7-6 and TRBJ1-3; D remains unclear. The V and J ends lost 5 bases and 4 bases respectively, with 3 bases between them. CDR3 length equals 11 residues. Germline loops: CDR1 SGHVS, CDR2 FNYEAQ. The CDR3 DNA is TGTGCCAGCAGCCTGGGAAACACCATATATTTT. This encodes CASSLGNTIYF.

The chain links TRBV27 to TRBJ2-7; maybe TRBD2 (6 bases). The V end lost 5 bases, the J end lost 5 bases, and 13 bases lay between the germline ends. The germline V gene encodes CDR1 MNHEY and CDR2 SMNVEV (reference sequence). This CDR3 spans 13 amino acids. CDR3 sequence: CASSAWEVNEQYF. The DNA for the CDR3 is TGTGCCAGCAGTGCCTGGGAGGTGAACGAGCAGTACTTC.

Turning to this clone: This likely reflects a read error, since a far larger clone is one base away. The same CDR3 arises from other DNA sequences in this sample as well. The J gene is TRBJ2-3, the V gene TRBV7-9; D remains ambiguous. Trimming removed 4 bases at V and 3 bases at J, with 2 bases between. The germline gives CDR1 SEHNR, CDR2 FQNEAQ (reference sequence). This CDR3 is built from 11 residues. CDR3 loop: CASSSTDTQYF. The CDR3 DNA is TGTGCCAGCAGCTCGACAGATACGCAGTATTTT.

This chain connects TRBV9 to TRBJ2-3; possible D gene TRBD2, 5 bases. CDR1 and CDR2 from the germline V gene are SGDLS and YYNGEE. This CDR3 has 13 amino acids. The V and J ends lost 5 bases and 10 bases respectively, with 17 bases between them. For the CDR3, the DNA is TGTGCCAGCAGTCGACCGCCACTAGTTTCGCAGTATTTT. Protein sequence: CASSRPPLVSQYF.

The rearrangement links TRBV18 to TRBJ1-1; D is perhaps TRBD1 (5 bases). The V and J ends lost 4 bases and 5 bases respectively, with 17 bases between them. This CDR3 contains 15 residues. From germline, CDR1 is KGHSH and CDR2 LQKENI. CDR3 sequence (DNA): TGTGCCAGCTCACTTTCCGGGGCCCCGGGAACTGAAGCTTTCTTT. The encoded protein is CASSLSGAPGTEAFF. The full variable domain, with the rest looked up from reference TRBV18 and TRBJ1-1, is NAGVMQNPRHLVRRRGQEARLRCSPMKGHSHVYWYRQLPEEGLKFMVYLQKENIIDESGMPKERFSAEFPKEGPSILRIQQVVRGDSAAYFCASSLSGAPGTEAFFGQGTRLTVV.

The gene calls are TRBV4-3 and TRBJ2-1, with TRBD2 identical over 10 bases. The ends lost 1 base at V and 8 bases at J; junction bases unmatched: 2. Germline values: CDR1 LGHNA, CDR2 YSLEER. The CDR3 is made up of 14 amino acids. This chain's CDR3 is CASSQGLAGHEQFF. The CDR3 DNA reads TGCGCCAGCAGCCAAGGACTAGCGGGCCATGAGCAGTTCTTC.

On this clone itself: This CDR3 is also generated by other DNA sequences in the sample. The J gene is TRBJ2-7, the V gene TRBV6-1; D possibly uses TRBD1 or TRBD2 (5 bases each). The V end was cut by 1 base, the J end by 3 bases, with 10 bases between. The CDR3 runs to 14 residues. CDR1 MNHNS and CDR2 SASEGT come from the germline V gene. The CDR3 DNA sequence: TGTGCCAGCAGTGAAGTTGGGGGTTTCTACGAGCAGTACTTC. Translation: CASSEVGGFYEQYF.

The chain joins TRBV9 to TRBJ2-7; 8 bases map to TRBD2. CDR3 size: 15 residues. The V gene end was trimmed by 2 bases and the J gene end by 3 bases; junction bases not matched to a gene: 7. CDR1 is SGDLS and CDR2 is YYNGEE in the germline V gene. The CDR3 nucleotides read TGTGCCAGCAGCGTTAACGCGGGAGGCAGCTACGAGCAGTACTTC. It is translated as CASSVNAGGSYEQYF.

The V call is TRBV7-3, the J call TRBJ1-3, with D uncertain. V was shortened by 3 bases and J by 0 bases, with 9 bases between the two germline ends. Germline V gene lookup returns CDR1 SGHTA and CDR2 FQGTGA. This CDR3 spans 15 amino acids. The CDR3 DNA is TGTGCCAGCAGCTTCTTCGCCCGCTCTGGAAACACCATATATTTT. As protein: CASSFFARSGNTIYF.